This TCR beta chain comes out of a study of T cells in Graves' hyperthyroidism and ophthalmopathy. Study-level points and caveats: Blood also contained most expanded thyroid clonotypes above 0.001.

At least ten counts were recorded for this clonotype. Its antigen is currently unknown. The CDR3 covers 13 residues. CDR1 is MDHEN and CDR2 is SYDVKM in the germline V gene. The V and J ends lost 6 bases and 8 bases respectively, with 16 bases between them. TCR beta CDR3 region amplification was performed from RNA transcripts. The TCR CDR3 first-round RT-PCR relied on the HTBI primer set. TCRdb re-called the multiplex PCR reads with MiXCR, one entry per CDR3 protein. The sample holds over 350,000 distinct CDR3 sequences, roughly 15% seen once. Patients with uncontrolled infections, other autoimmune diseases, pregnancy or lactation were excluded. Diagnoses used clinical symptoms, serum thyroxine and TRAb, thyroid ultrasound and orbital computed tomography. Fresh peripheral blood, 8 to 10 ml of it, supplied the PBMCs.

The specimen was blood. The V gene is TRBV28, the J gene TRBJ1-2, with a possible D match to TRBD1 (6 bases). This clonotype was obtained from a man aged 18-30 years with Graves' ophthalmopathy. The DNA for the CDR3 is TGTGCCAGCAGGGAACAGGGCATTGGGGGCTACACCTTC. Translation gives CASREQGIGGYTF.